The 16 T cell receptor beta chains below come from one sample, sequenced in a study of blood T cell repertoires in COVID-19. Method: immunoSEQ multiplex PCR; TCRdb's copy keeps in-frame clones and lacks some. The sample lists some 70,000 clones, approximately 80% seen once, with 10% to 15% in the top ten. Sequences were obtained from peripheral blood. The receptor set was obtained from a man between 45 and 60 years old with COVID-19, enrolled during active disease.

The chain joins TRBV30 to TRBJ1-5; unclear D gene. The V gene lost 3 bases and the J gene lost 6 bases, with 12 bases spanning the gap. The CDR3 is made up of 13 amino acids. Germline CDR1 GTSNPN, CDR2 SVGIG (reference sequence). In nucleotides, the CDR3 is TGTGCCTGGAGCCCGCTCAGGCTTCAGCCCCAGCATTTT. This sequence encodes CAWSPLRLQPQHF. The full variable domain, its missing parts supplied by reference TRBV30 and TRBJ1-5, is SQTIHQWPATLVQPVGSPLSLECTVEGTSNPNLYWYRQAAGRGLQLLFYSVGIGQISSEVPQNLSASRPQDRQFILSSKKLLLSDSGFYLCAWSPLRLQPQHFGDGTRLSIL.

This chain links TRBV11-3 with TRBJ1-1; D gene ambiguous. V lost 1 base, J lost 1 base, and 7 bases lay in between. This CDR3 is built from 14 residues. Germline V gene sequence: CDR1 SGHNT, CDR2 YENEEA. Written as DNA, the CDR3 is TGTGCCAGCAGCTTAGGTCGCGGGAACACTGAAGCTTTCTTT. Protein sequence: CASSLGRGNTEAFF.

V gene TRBV5-1 combines with J gene TRBJ1-1, with 7 bases identical to TRBD1. The germline CDR1 and CDR2 sequences are SGHRS and YFSETQ. After removal of 3 bases from V and 2 bases from J, the junction contained 4 bases not matched to a gene. This CDR3 spans 14 amino acids. The CDR3 is CASSSGQSNTEAFF. CDR3 sequence (DNA): TGCGCCAGCAGCTCGGGACAGTCAAACACTGAAGCTTTCTTT.

The chain uses TRBV5-4 and TRBJ2-4; unclear D gene. The length of the CDR3 is 15 residues. Germline CDR1 and CDR2: SGHNT and YYREEE (reference sequence). With 4 bases removed from V and 3 bases from J, the gap between germline ends came to 14 bases. The CDR3 DNA reads TGTGCCAGCAGCGGTCGAGGTGTGGGCAAAAACATTCAGTACTTC. Amino acids: CASSGRGVGKNIQYF.

The V call is TRBV5-5, the J call TRBJ2-2, with TRBD2 matching 11 bases. There are 15 residues in the CDR3. The germline V gene has CDR1 SGHKS and CDR2 YYEKEE (reference sequence). The ends lost 4 bases at V and 6 bases at J; junction bases unmatched: 5. CDR3 sequence: CASSNSGGVAGELFF. CDR3 nucleotide sequence: TGTGCCAGCAGCAATAGCGGGGGGGTCGCCGGGGAGCTGTTTTTT.

The rearrangement joins TRBV6-6 to TRBJ1-5, with D maybe TRBD1 (5 bases). The germline V gene encodes CDR1 MNHNY and CDR2 SVGAGI (reference sequence). The CDR3 extends over 16 amino acids. With 0 bases removed from V and 5 bases from J, the gap between germline ends came to 14 bases. CDR3 residues: CASSYSFLGGDQPQHF. The DNA for the CDR3 is TGTGCCAGCAGTTACTCGTTCCTGGGGGGAGATCAGCCCCAGCATTTT.

This chain links TRBV19 with TRBJ1-6; D might be TRBD1 (6 bases). V shed 4 bases and J shed 5 bases, with 12 bases lying between them. The V gene's germline CDR1 is LNHDA and CDR2 SQIVND (reference sequence). CDR3 length: 15 amino acids. CDR3 loop: CASSTAGQNNSPLHF. DNA for the CDR3: TGTGCCAGTAGTACAGCGGGACAAAATAATTCACCCCTCCACTTT.

The CDR3 DNA is TGTGCCAGCAGTGAACTAGCGGGGGGGGGTAATGAGCAGTTCTTC. Translated: CASSELAGGGNEQFF. This rearrangement joins TRBV6-1 to TRBJ2-1; 12 nucleotides align to TRBD2. The V gene end was trimmed by 2 bases and the J gene end by 7 bases; junction bases not matched to a gene: 3. CDR3 length: 15 residues. Germline V gene sequence: CDR1 MNHNS, CDR2 SASEGT.

This chain connects TRBV27 to TRBJ2-1, with 8 nucleotides matching TRBD1. In germline, CDR1 is MNHEY, CDR2 SMNVEV (reference sequence). The CDR3 is 13 residues long. V lost 5 bases, J lost 9 bases, and 6 bases stayed unmatched. The CDR3 here is CASSTGQGGEQFF. In nucleotides, the CDR3 is TGTGCCAGCAGTACCGGACAGGGAGGTGAGCAGTTCTTC.

The chain is built from TRBV11-2 and TRBJ2-7, with 8 bases lining up with TRBD1. This CDR3 has 16 amino acids. The V gene end was trimmed by 5 bases and the J gene end by 3 bases; junction bases not matched to a gene: 12. Germline CDR1 and CDR2: SGHAT and FQNNGV. The CDR3 nucleotides read TGTGCCAGCAGCACCGCAGATTCAGGGGGCGTCTACGAGCAGTACTTC. Its protein product is CASSTADSGGVYEQYF.

The CDR3 is CASSLVMDRGRGYGYTF. The CDR3 nucleotides read TGTGCCAGCAGCTTGGTGATGGACAGGGGGCGAGGGTATGGCTACACCTTC. The chain is built from TRBV5-8 and TRBJ1-2; 11 bases line up with TRBD1. Per germline, CDR1 SGHTS and CDR2 YDEGEE. The V and J ends lost 0 bases and 5 bases, in that order; junction bases with no gene match: 9. This CDR3 comprises 17 residues.

V is TRBV5-1 and J is TRBJ1-6, with D perhaps TRBD1 (5 bases). V gave up 0 bases and J gave up 3 bases, with 10 bases separating them. Germline lookup yields CDR1 SGHRS and CDR2 YFSETQ. The CDR3 consists of 16 residues. CDR3 amino acids: CASSLGQNFYNSPLHF. CDR3 in DNA: TGCGCCAGCAGCTTGGGACAGAACTTCTATAATTCACCCCTCCACTTT.

This chain connects TRBV6-5 to TRBJ2-4; D possibly corresponds to TRBD1 (6 bases). The length of the CDR3 is 13 residues. With 4 bases removed from V and 3 bases from J, the gap between germline ends came to 7 bases. Per the germline V gene, CDR1 is MNHEY and CDR2 is SVGAGI. The CDR3 DNA sequence: TGTGCCAGCAGTTCAGGGGACAAAAACATTCAGTACTTC. Amino acid sequence: CASSSGDKNIQYF.

The rearrangement links TRBV19 to TRBJ2-7; D is perhaps TRBD2 (5 bases). In germline, CDR1 is LNHDA, CDR2 SQIVND (reference sequence). This CDR3 has 10 amino acids. The V end lost 11 bases, the J end lost 7 bases, and 12 bases lay between the germline ends. In DNA form, the CDR3 reads TGTGCCGTAGGACGGGGTGAGCAGTACTTC. Translated, it gives CAVGRGEQYF.

This chain joins TRBV7-9 and TRBJ2-2, with a weak D call TRBD2 (5 bases). From germline, CDR1 is SEHNR and CDR2 FQNEAQ (reference sequence). This CDR3 is 15 amino acids long. The V end was cut by 2 bases, the J end by 3 bases, with 10 bases between. In nucleotides, the CDR3 is TGTGCCAGCAGCTTACTTTCGGGGTACACCGGGGAGCTGTTTTTT. It translates to CASSLLSGYTGELFF.

The V call is TRBV5-1, the J call TRBJ1-3; D not certain. CDR1 SGHRS and CDR2 YFSETQ come from the germline V gene. Trimming left V 4 bases short and J 0 bases short, with 11 bases between. The CDR3 totals 15 residues. CDR3 in amino acids: CASSPGTVSGNTIYF. The CDR3 DNA reads TGCGCCAGCAGCCCTGGCACAGTCTCTGGAAACACCATATATTTT.